Below, 29 T cell receptor beta chains from the same sample are listed, as sequenced in a study of T cells in Graves' hyperthyroidism and ophthalmopathy. RNA transcripts were the template for amplifying TCR beta CDR3 regions. In the first-round RT-PCR of the TCR CDR3, the HTBI primer set was used. TCRdb analysed the multiplex PCR reads with MiXCR anew, one entry per CDR3 protein. The sample holds 700,000 or so distinct CDR3 sequences, roughly 15% seen once. The specimen was blood. The receptors shown here come from a young man with Graves' hyperthyroidism.

The V and J genes are TRBV7-8 and TRBJ2-7; D is unclear. CDR3 length: 12 residues. Germline V gene data show CDR1 as SGHVS and CDR2 as FQNEAQ. Between the trimmed V and J ends, which lost 7 bases and 4 bases, there was a span of 11 bases. The DNA for the CDR3 is TGTGCCAGCACGGGTACGGTTTACGAGCAGTACTTC. It codes for CASTGTVYEQYF.

This clonotype appeared a few times. This chain joins TRBV29-1 and TRBJ2-5; no firm D call. With 0 bases removed from V and 7 bases from J, the gap between germline ends came to 12 bases. CDR1 and CDR2 from the germline V gene are SQVTM and ANQGSEA. The CDR3 runs 13 residues. The CDR3 region has the DNA TGCAGCGTTGAAGACAGAGGCTGGGGGACCCAGTACTTC. Translating gives CSVEDRGWGTQYF. The complete variable domain, with remaining parts taken from reference TRBV29-1 and TRBJ2-5, reads SAVISQKPSRDICQRGTSLTIQCQVDSQVTMMFWYRQQPGQSLTLIATANQGSEATYESGFVIDKFPISRPNLTFSTLTVSNMSPEDSSIYLCSVEDRGWGTQYFGPGTRLLVL.

In this sample, this clonotype turned up a few times. The J gene is TRBJ1-1, the V gene TRBV6-1; the D is unclear. CDR3 length equals 13 residues. Trimming removed 4 bases at V and 11 bases at J, with 17 bases between. Germline V gene data show CDR1 as MNHNS and CDR2 as SASEGT. CDR3 sequence (DNA): TGTGCCAGCAGTGCCGGGCCTCTCACGGAGGCTTTCTTT. Translating it yields CASSAGPLTEAFF.

This clonotype has just a few counts. The chain has TRBV19 and TRBJ1-1, with 7 bases fitting TRBD1. The junction had 3 bases not matched to a gene; V was cut back by 6 bases and J by 5 bases. The V gene's germline CDR1 is LNHDA and CDR2 SQIVND (reference sequence). This CDR3 contains 12 residues. CDR3 sequence reads: CASRRGHTEAFF. The CDR3 DNA reads as TGTGCCAGTAGGAGGGGGCATACTGAAGCTTTCTTT.

Turning to this clonotype: One base away lies a much larger clone, so this may be a sequencing read error. In nucleotides, the CDR3 is TGCAGCGTTGAAGAGGTAGGGTCCTACAATGAGCAGCTCTTC. It codes for CSVEEVGSYNEQLF. The chain combines TRBV29-1 with TRBJ2-1, with no clear D. The CDR3 runs 14 residues. The germline CDR1 and CDR2 sequences are SQVTM and ANQGSEA.

The chain couples TRBV24-1 to TRBJ2-7; unclear D gene. V gave up 5 bases and J gave up 3 bases, with 7 bases separating them. The CDR3 runs to 12 residues. From germline, CDR1 is KGHDR and CDR2 SFDVKD. CDR3 nucleotides: TGTGCCACCAGTGCAGGAGACTACGAGCAGTACTTC. Its translation: CATSAGDYEQYF.

This clonotype was recorded at least ten times. The chain couples TRBV3-1 to TRBJ2-5; tentatively, D is TRBD1 or TRBD2 (5 bases each). The germline gives CDR1 LGHDT, CDR2 YNNKEL (reference sequence). This CDR3 comprises 16 residues. V gave up 4 bases and J gave up 4 bases, with 19 bases separating them. CDR3 sequence (DNA): TGTGCCAGCAGCCGGGTTAGAGGGGCCGGAGGAGAGACCCAGTACTTC. Protein sequence: CASSRVRGAGGETQYF.

This clonotype has ten or more counts. The chain couples TRBV10-3 to TRBJ2-5; D is possibly TRBD1 or TRBD2 (5 bases each). The CDR3 is 11 amino acids. V lost 10 bases, J lost 5 bases, and 11 bases lay in between. Germline loops: CDR1 ENHRY, CDR2 SYGVKD. CDR3 sequence: CATSRDETQYF. DNA for the CDR3: TGTGCCACGAGCAGGGACGAGACCCAGTACTTC.

V is TRBV27 and J is TRBJ2-7; tentative D call: TRBD1 (5 bases). CDR1 MNHEY and CDR2 SMNVEV come from the germline V gene (reference sequence). Trimming stripped 2 bases from V and 5 bases from J, with 10 bases between. CDR3 length: 13 residues. CDR3 sequence reads: CASSLKGMNEQYF. The CDR3, as DNA: TGTGCCAGCAGTTTAAAGGGGATGAACGAGCAGTACTTC.

This clonotype was counted at least ten times. The chain carries TRBV20-1 and TRBJ2-3; D not resolved. The CDR3 has 13 residues. Germline CDR1 is DFQATT and CDR2 is SNEGSKA (reference sequence). V was cut by 4 bases and J by 1 base, with 9 bases left in between. The CDR3 region is CSAMGSRTDTQYF. CDR3 bases: TGCAGTGCTATGGGCAGTCGCACAGATACGCAGTATTTT.

This clonotype was found many times. J is TRBJ2-1 and V is TRBV28; 9 bases match TRBD2. CDR1 is MDHEN, CDR2 SYDVKM, per germline. The J segment lost 7 bases and the V segment lost 7 bases, leaving 11 bases of the junction unmatched. CDR3 length: 15 residues. CDR3 sequence reads: CASTTGGRALNEQFF. The CDR3 DNA is TGTGCCAGCACCACGGGCGGGAGGGCCTTAAATGAGCAGTTCTTC. Combining the CDR3 with reference TRBV28 and TRBJ2-1 gives the whole variable domain DVKVTQSSRYLVKRTGEKVFLECVQDMDHENMFWYRQDPGLGLRLIYFSYDVKMKEKGDIPEGYSVSREKKERFSLILESASTNQTSMYLCASTTGGRALNEQFFGPGTRLTVL.

This clonotype was seen many times. This chain uses TRBV10-3 with TRBJ2-7; tentative D call: TRBD1 (6 bases). Deletions cut 9 bases from V and 3 bases from J, with 15 bases between. The CDR3 sequence is 13 residues long. CDR1 is ENHRY, CDR2 SYGVKD, per germline. In DNA form, the CDR3 reads TGTGCCATGCAAGGACAGAACGACTACGAGCAGTACTTC. Protein: CAMQGQNDYEQYF.

This clonotype was detected many times. The chain links TRBV20-1 to TRBJ1-5; no firm D call. CDR1 is DFQATT, CDR2 SNEGSKA, per germline (reference sequence). V gave up 6 bases and J gave up 3 bases, with 15 bases separating them. The CDR3 extends over 14 amino acids. The CDR3: CSAPGGRVNQPQHF. The DNA of the CDR3 is TGCAGTGCCCCCGGCGGCAGAGTCAATCAGCCCCAGCATTTT.

Notes on this clonotype: One junction end does not reproduce the germline sequence, and a read error may be involved. The chain carries TRBV11-2 and TRBJ2-1, with D perhaps matching TRBD2 (6 bases). This CDR3 has 18 residues. CDR1 SGHAT and CDR2 FQNNGV come from the germline V gene. The CDR3 DNA reads TGTGCCAGCAGCTTACTCCGCCCGCTAGCGCCCCGTGACAATGAGCAGGTCTTC. This encodes CASSLLRPLAPRDNEQVF. The full variable domain, completed using reference TRBV11-2 and TRBJ2-1, is EAGVAQSPRYKIIEKRQSVAFWCNPISGHATLYWYQQILGQGPKLLIQFQNNGVVDDSQLPKDRFSAERLKGVDSTLKIQPAKLEDSAVYLCASSLLRPLAPRDNEQVFGPGTRLTVL.

This clonotype was detected many times. J is TRBJ2-7 and V is TRBV28; no firm D call. The CDR3 has 15 amino acids. Trimming removed 5 bases at V and 6 bases at J, with 20 bases between. Germline V gene lookup returns CDR1 MDHEN and CDR2 SYDVKM. The CDR3 sequence is CASSPPDLGSSEQYF. The CDR3 bases are TGTGCCAGCAGTCCGCCCGACCTGGGTTCGAGCGAGCAGTACTTC.

V gene TRBV20-1 combines with J gene TRBJ2-7; D gene uncertain. Deletions cut 0 bases from V and 0 bases from J, with 9 bases between. Per germline, CDR1 DFQATT and CDR2 SNEGSKA (reference sequence). The CDR3 contains 14 residues. The CDR3 sequence: CSARDMASSYEQYF. The CDR3 DNA is TGCAGTGCTAGAGATATGGCGAGCTCCTACGAGCAGTACTTC.

This clonotype was recorded at least ten times. The chain recombines TRBV28 with TRBJ1-6, with D unclear. Germline V gives CDR1 MDHEN, CDR2 SYDVKM. V lost 4 bases and J lost 7, with 11 bases in between. The CDR3 is 14 residues long. The CDR3 DNA reads as TGTGCCAGCAGTTCTCCGGGCTTCAATTCACCCCTCCACTTT. It yields the protein CASSSPGFNSPLHF.

This clonotype was counted a few times. The chain joins TRBV7-9 to TRBJ1-1; D is ambiguous. This CDR3 is built from 13 residues. V shed 2 bases and J shed 3 bases, with 7 bases lying between them. CDR1 and CDR2 from the germline V gene are SEHNR and FQNEAQ (reference sequence). This chain's CDR3 is CASSLFTDTEAFF. The CDR3, as DNA: TGTGCCAGCAGCTTATTCACGGACACTGAAGCTTTCTTT. The full variable domain, completed using reference TRBV7-9 and TRBJ1-1, is DTGVSQNPRHKITKRGQNVTFRCDPISEHNRLYWYRQTLGQGPEFLTYFQNEAQLEKSRLLSDRFSAERPKGSFSTLEIQRTEQGDSAMYLCASSLFTDTEAFFGQGTRLTVV.

There are a few counts of this clonotype. V is TRBV20-1 and J is TRBJ2-7; 10 nucleotides line up with TRBD2. J was trimmed by 6 bases and V by 0 bases; bases with no gene match: 11. This CDR3 is built from 16 residues. From germline, CDR1 is DFQATT and CDR2 SNEGSKA (reference sequence). The CDR3 DNA follows: TGCAGTGCTAGAGACCCTATAGCGGGAGGAGAGAGCGAGCAGTACTTC. Amino acids: CSARDPIAGGESEQYF.

This clonotype was detected only a few times. V gene TRBV10-3 combines with J gene TRBJ2-1; TRBD2 might be the D (6 bases). V lost 4 bases and J lost 5, with 12 bases in between. Germline CDR1 and CDR2: ENHRY and SYGVKD. This CDR3 contains 14 residues. The CDR3 bases are TGTGCCATCAGTGGGGTTCGGAGGGACAATGAGCAGTTCTTC. It is translated as CAISGVRRDNEQFF.

The chain combines TRBV19 with TRBJ2-7; maybe TRBD2 (5 bases). Trimming removed 2 bases from V and 2 bases from J, with 10 bases in between. The CDR3 spans 14 residues. Germline CDR1 and CDR2: LNHDA and SQIVND (reference sequence). CDR3 region: CASSIIYGTYEQYF. The CDR3 region has the DNA TGTGCCAGTAGTATAATCTACGGGACCTACGAGCAGTACTTC.

The rearrangement uses TRBV10-2 and TRBJ1-5; 11 nucleotides agree with TRBD1. CDR1 WSHSY and CDR2 SAAADI come from the germline V gene. The junction had 6 bases not matched to a gene; V was cut back by 5 bases and J by 0 bases. This CDR3 is 17 amino acids long. CDR3 DNA sequence: TGCGCCAGCAGTCGGACAGGGGGCCACTATAGCAATCAGCCCCAGCATTTT. Encoded protein: CASSRTGGHYSNQPQHF.

Turning to this clonotype: This may be a read error: a much more frequent sequence differs by one nucleotide. The rearrangement uses TRBV27 and TRBJ2-1; no firm D call. Germline values: CDR1 MNHEY, CDR2 SMNVEV (reference sequence). This CDR3 comprises 13 residues. Trimming took off 5 bases at V and 5 bases at J, with 10 bases between the two ends. This chain's CDR3 is CASSLPIDNEQFF. Here the CDR3 DNA reads TGTGCCAGCAGTCTGCCCATAGACAATGAGCAGTTCTTC.

Only a few counts were recorded for this clonotype. The chain has TRBV29-1 and TRBJ2-7; 7 nucleotides align to TRBD2. The germline gives CDR1 SQVTM, CDR2 ANQGSEA. This CDR3 comprises 14 residues. The V and J ends lost 2 bases and 2 bases, in that order; junction bases with no gene match: 6. As DNA, the CDR3 is TGCAGCGTTGAAAAAGGGACTAAACCCTACGAGCAGTACTTC. This encodes CSVEKGTKPYEQYF.

This chain joins TRBV4-3 and TRBJ2-3; 7 bases are a match to TRBD1. The length of the CDR3 is 17 residues. Per the germline V gene, CDR1 is LGHNA and CDR2 is YSLEER. The V segment lost 4 bases and the J segment 6 bases; nucleotides outside the gene matches: 16. CDR3 sequence: CASSLALGGFYSDTQYF. DNA of the CDR3: TGCGCCAGCAGCCTCGCATTAGGGGGCTTCTATTCGGATACGCAGTATTTT.

This clonotype turned up a few times. The chain links TRBV20-1 to TRBJ2-7; no definite D call. There are 12 residues in the CDR3. Germline-derived CDR1 and CDR2 are DFQATT and SNEGSKA (reference sequence). V was clipped by 1 base and J by 3 bases, with 7 bases between them. DNA of the CDR3: TGCAGTGCTAGAGCCCCCGGCTACGAGCAGTACTTC. Amino acids: CSARAPGYEQYF.

V gene TRBV25-1 combines with J gene TRBJ1-1; D uncertain. Germline values: CDR1 MGHDK, CDR2 SYGVNS. The CDR3 has 14 amino acids. Trimming removed 6 bases from V and 1 base from J, with 12 bases in between. As DNA, the CDR3 is TGTGCCAGCAGCAGAGGGAATCAGAACACTGAAGCTTTCTTT. Protein: CASSRGNQNTEAFF.

The table lists this clonotype with many counts. The chain is built from TRBV6-1 and TRBJ2-1, with unresolved D. V was cut by 10 bases and J by 5 bases, with 18 bases left in between. The CDR3 covers 14 residues. Per germline, CDR1 MNHNS and CDR2 SASEGT. The CDR3 DNA reads as TGTGCCACCATCAAGTGGGATGCCGACAATGAGCAGTTCTTC. As protein: CATIKWDADNEQFF.

The V gene is TRBV10-1, the J gene TRBJ2-4; no clear D gene. This CDR3 has 13 amino acids. The V gene's germline CDR1 is WNHNN and CDR2 SYGVQD (reference sequence). Deletions cut 4 bases from V and 8 bases from J, with 12 bases between. DNA for the CDR3: TGCGCCAGCAGTGCCAGGACCGGTGACATTCAGTACTTC. It translates to CASSARTGDIQYF.